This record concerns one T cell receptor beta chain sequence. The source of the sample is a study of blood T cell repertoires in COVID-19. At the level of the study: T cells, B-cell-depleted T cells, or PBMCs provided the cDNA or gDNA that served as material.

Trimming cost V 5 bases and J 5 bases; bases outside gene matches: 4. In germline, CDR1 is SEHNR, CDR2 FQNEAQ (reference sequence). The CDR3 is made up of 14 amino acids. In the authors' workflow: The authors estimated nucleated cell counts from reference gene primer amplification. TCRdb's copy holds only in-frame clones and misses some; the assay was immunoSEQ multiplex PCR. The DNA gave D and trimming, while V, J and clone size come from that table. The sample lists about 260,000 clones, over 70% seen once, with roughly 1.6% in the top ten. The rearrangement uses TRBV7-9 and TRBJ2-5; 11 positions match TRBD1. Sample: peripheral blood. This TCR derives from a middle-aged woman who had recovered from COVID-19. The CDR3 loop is CASSGRDRGETQYF. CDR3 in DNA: TGTGCCAGCAGCGGCCGGGACAGGGGGGAGACCCAGTACTTC.